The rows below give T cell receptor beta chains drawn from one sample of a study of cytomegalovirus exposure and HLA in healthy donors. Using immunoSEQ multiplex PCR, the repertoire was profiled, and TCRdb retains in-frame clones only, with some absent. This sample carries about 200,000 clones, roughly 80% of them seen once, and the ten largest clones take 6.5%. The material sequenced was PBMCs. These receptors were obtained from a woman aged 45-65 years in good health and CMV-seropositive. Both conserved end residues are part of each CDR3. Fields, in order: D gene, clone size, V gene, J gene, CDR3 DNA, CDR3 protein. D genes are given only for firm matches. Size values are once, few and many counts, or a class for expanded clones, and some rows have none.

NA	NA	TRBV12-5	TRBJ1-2	TGTGCTAGTGGGTTGACAGGAACCTATGGCTACACCTTC	CASGLTGTYGYTF
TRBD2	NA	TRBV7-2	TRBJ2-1	TGTGCCAGCAGCTTGTGGCGGGGGGGCCACAATGAGCAGTTCTTC	CASSLWRGGHNEQFF
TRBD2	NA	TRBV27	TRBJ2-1	TGTGCCACCCGGGACTACTACAATGAGCAGTTCTTC	CATRDYYNEQFF
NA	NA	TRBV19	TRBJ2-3	TGTGCCAGTAGTATAGATCCAGGGGGGAAAACTGAAGATACGCAGTATTTT	CASSIDPGGKTEDTQYF
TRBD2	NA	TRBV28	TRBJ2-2	TGTGCCAGCAGTGGACTAGCGGGGGATTCGAACACCGGGGAGCTGTTTTTT	CASSGLAGDSNTGELFF
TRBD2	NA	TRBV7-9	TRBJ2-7	TGTGCCAGCAGCTTAGGTACTAGCGGGACCTACGAGCAGTACTTC	CASSLGTSGTYEQYF
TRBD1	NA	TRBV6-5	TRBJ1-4	TGTGCCAGCAGCCTTAGGGGGCATATGGGTGAAAAACTGTTTTTT	CASSLRGHMGEKLFF
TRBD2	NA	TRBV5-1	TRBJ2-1	TGCGCCAGCAGCTCGGTCGGACTAGTTTACAATGAGCAGTTCTTC	CASSSVGLVYNEQFF
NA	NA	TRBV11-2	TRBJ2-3	TGTGCCAGCAGCTTAAGGCGGGTAGGAGATACGCAGTATTTT	CASSLRRVGDTQYF
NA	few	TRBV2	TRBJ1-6	TGTGCCAGCAGTGAAGCGCTCCCGGACAACTATAATTCACCCCTCCACTTT	CASSEALPDNYNSPLHF
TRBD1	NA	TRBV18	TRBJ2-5	TGTGCCAGCTCACCACGTGTGGGACAGGGTGAGACCCAGTACTTC	CASSPRVGQGETQYF
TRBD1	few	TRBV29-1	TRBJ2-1	TGCAGCGCTGACAGGGGGACCCTCAATGAGCAGTTCTTC	CSADRGTLNEQFF
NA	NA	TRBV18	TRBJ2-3	TGTGCCAGCTCACCATCGACTACCACAGATACGCAGTATTTT	CASSPSTTTDTQYF
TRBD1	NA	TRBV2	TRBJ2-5	TGTGCCAGCAGTGACGGGACAGAGCCCCAAGAGACCCAGTACTTC	CASSDGTEPQETQYF
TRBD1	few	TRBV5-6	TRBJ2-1	TGTGCCAGCAGCTTGTGGACAGGGTCGCTGGGTGAGCAGTTCTTC	CASSLWTGSLGEQFF
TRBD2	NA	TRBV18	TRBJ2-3	TGTGCCAGCTCACGGACTCCTAGCGGGGGGGCCGATACGCAGTATTTT	CASSRTPSGGADTQYF
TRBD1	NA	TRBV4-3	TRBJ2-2	TGCGCCAGCAGCCCACAGGGGGGTAAGACCGGGGAGCTGTTTTTT	CASSPQGGKTGELFF
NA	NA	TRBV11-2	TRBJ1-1	TGTGCCAGCAGCTTAGGGACAGACCCGATTAGAGCTTTCTTT	CASSLGTDPIRAFF
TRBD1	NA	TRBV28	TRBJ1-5	TGCGCCAGCAGTTACGGGGACAGCTTACATCAGCCCCAGCATTTT	CASSYGDSLHQPQHF
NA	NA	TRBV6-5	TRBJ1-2	TGTGCCAGCAGCCCCGACAGGCACTATGGCTACACCTTC	CASSPDRHYGYTF
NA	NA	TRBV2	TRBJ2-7	TGTGCCAGCAGTGAAGTGACTACGAGCTCCTACGAGCAGTACTTC	CASSEVTTSSYEQYF
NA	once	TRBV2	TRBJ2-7	TGTGCCAGCAGTGGGGGGGAGGCGAGGGGCGAGCAGTACTTC	CASSGGEARGEQYF
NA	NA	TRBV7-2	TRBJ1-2	TGTGCCAGCAGCCTGTCGGGGAGGGGTGATGGCTACACCTTC	CASSLSGRGDGYTF
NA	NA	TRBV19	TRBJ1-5	TGTGCCAGTAGTATCGGCGGGACCCCTTTAGGTAGCGGCAATCAGCCCCAGCATTTT	CASSIGGTPLGSGNQPQHF
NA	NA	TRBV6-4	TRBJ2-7	TGTGCCAGCAGACAAAACAGGGACCCCTACGAGCAGTACTTC	CASRQNRDPYEQYF
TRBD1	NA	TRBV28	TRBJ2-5	TGTGCCAGCAGCTTGGGACAGCACCAAGAGACCCAGTACTTC	CASSLGQHQETQYF
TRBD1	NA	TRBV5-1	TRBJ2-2	TGCGCCAGCAGGGGACAGGGGGCTTTAACCGGGGAGCTGTTTTTT	CASRGQGALTGELFF
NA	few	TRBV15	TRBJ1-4	TGTGCCACCAGCAGAGATTCGGGGGCAACTAATGAAAAACTGTTTTTT	CATSRDSGATNEKLFF
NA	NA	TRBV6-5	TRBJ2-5	TGTGCCAGCAGTTCCGGGGGGCGGGTTGGTGGCAAGACCCAGTACTTC	CASSSGGRVGGKTQYF
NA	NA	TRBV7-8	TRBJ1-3	TGTGCCAGCAGTTCATCGGGAAAGGGTGGAAACACCATATATTTT	CASSSSGKGGNTIYF
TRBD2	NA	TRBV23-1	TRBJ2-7	TGCGCCAGCAGTCAATCTCGCGGGAGGGTAATATCCTACGAGCAGTACTTC	CASSQSRGRVISYEQYF
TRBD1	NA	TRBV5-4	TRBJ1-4	TGTGCCAGCAGCTTGGCTGGCAGGGGGAAGGGTACGGAAAAACTGTTTTTT	CASSLAGRGKGTEKLFF
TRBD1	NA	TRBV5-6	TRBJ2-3	TGTGCCAGCAGCCCCGGGACAGGGTATTCAGATACGCAGTATTTT	CASSPGTGYSDTQYF
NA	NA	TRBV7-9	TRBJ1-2	TGTTCCAGCAGCTTAGGCCCACAGGGACATGGCTACACCTTC	CSSSLGPQGHGYTF
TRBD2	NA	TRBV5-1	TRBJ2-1	TGCGCCAGCAGCTTCAGCGGGGACTCCTACAATGAGCAGTTCTTC	CASSFSGDSYNEQFF
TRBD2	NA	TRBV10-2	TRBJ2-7	TGCGCCAGCAGTGAGCGCCGGGGGGGGACCGGATCCTACGAGCAGTACTTC	CASSERRGGTGSYEQYF
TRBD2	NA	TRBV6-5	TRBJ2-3	TGTGCCAGCAGCCGGGGACTAGCGGTCACAGATACGCAGTATTTT	CASSRGLAVTDTQYF
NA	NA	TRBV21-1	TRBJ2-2	TGTGCCAGCAGCACAATCGGGACAGGGGACTACGGAGAATACGCCGGGGAGCTGTTTTTT	CASSTIGTGDYGEYAGELFF
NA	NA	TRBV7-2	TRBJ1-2	TGTGCCAGCAGCTTACGGAGGAGCCAGCAAGTTTATGGCTACACCTTC	CASSLRRSQQVYGYTF
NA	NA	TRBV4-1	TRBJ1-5	TGCGCCAGCAGCCAAGAAGTTACAGGCAATCAGCCCCAGCATTTT	CASSQEVTGNQPQHF
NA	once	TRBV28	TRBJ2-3	TGTGCCAGCACCCCCGGTGGTCCCCCCAGCACAGATACGCAGTATTTT	CASTPGGPPSTDTQYF
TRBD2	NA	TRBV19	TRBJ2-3	TGTGCCAGTAGTAGCCGCACTAGCGGGAGGGGGACAGATACGCAGTATTTT	CASSSRTSGRGTDTQYF
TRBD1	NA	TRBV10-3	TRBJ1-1	TGTGCCATCAGTCCACAGGGGAGAGATACTGAAGCTTTCTTT	CAISPQGRDTEAFF
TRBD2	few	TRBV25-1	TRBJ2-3	TGTGCCAGCAGTATAGATTTGACTAGCGGGGAAACAGATACGCAGTATTTT	CASSIDLTSGETDTQYF
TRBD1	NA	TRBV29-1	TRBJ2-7	TGCAGCGCTGAGACAGGGGACGAGCAGTACTTC	CSAETGDEQYF